This TCR beta chain was sequenced in a study of shared clonotypes between healthy human individuals. Study-level background: The cohort comprised a couple of women and a few men. Their ages spanned 18 to 49 years. Study results and limitations: Sampling used blood alone; tissue repertoires probably differ.

The test was conducted at deep level. Replicate PCRs for sorted subsets used 200 ng DNA; this equaled 30,000 to 35,000 T cell genomes. Clones were sequenced by immunoSEQ multiplex PCR, and TCRdb holds only the in-frame ones, with some missing. There are around 1.9 million clones in the sample; approximately 94% occur only once, and under 2% lies in the top ten. As for this clone: Antigen: not known.

As defined, naive CD8 cells were CD45RO-negative and positively selected for CCR7, with terminally differentiated effector memory CD45RA+ cells excluded. Germline-derived CDR1 and CDR2 are SEHNR and FQNEAQ (reference sequence). The V and J ends lost 0 bases and 4 bases respectively, with 14 bases between them. This CDR3 region has 16 residues. Sequenced sample: naive CD8+ T cells from PBMCs. This receptor was identified in a man aged 18 to 35 in good health. Some clones in this sample may be carry-over from other donors' samples. The J gene is TRBJ2-3, the V gene TRBV7-9, with a tentative D call TRBD2 (6 bases). The chain's CDR3 is CASSLAGLARADTQYF. The DNA of the CDR3 is TGTGCCAGCAGCTTAGCGGGGCTAGCGAGAGCAGATACGCAGTATTTT.